This TCR beta chain was documented in a study of T cell repertoires in cytomegalovirus infection. Overall study context: It was recently identified HLA-C-restricted and well-studied HLA-B-restricted CMV epitopes that the study used. CMV infection plus the matching HLA type was flagged by public TCR beta signatures. Study-wide points: Clonotype analysis showed dominance of the ex vivo response by HLA-C-restricted CMV-specific TCR beta clonotypes. The cumulative frequency of public TCR beta families distinguished individuals who carried CMV together with the relevant HLA.

This CDR3 has 14 residues. V dropped 10 bases and J dropped 4; count of bases not matched to a gene: 9. Details on this clonotype: As yet, its antigen is unknown.

TCRdb passed the reads through MiXCR, listing each CDR3 protein once. Here the sample spans about a million distinct CDR3 sequences, 31% being singletons. The V gene is TRBV12-3 or TRBV12-4, the J gene TRBJ2-1; the match to TRBD2 covers 8 bases. Sample: cultured CD8+ T cells from PBMCs, taken from culture after CMV antigen stimulation. This clonotype was sampled from a human donor in good health (CMV status not recorded). Some clones in this sample may be carry-over from other donors' samples. The CDR3 DNA reads as TGTGCCACCCTACCAGCGGGGGCATACAATGAGCAGTTCTTC. Translated, it gives CATLPAGAYNEQFF.